This T cell receptor (beta chain) was captured by sequencing in a study of OX40 agonist ivuxolimab in advanced cancers. General observations from the study: Both blood CD4+ and CD8+ T cells showed clonal growth by week 6 at 0.1 to 3.0 mg/kg.

The CDR3 has 11 residues. Per germline, CDR1 DFQATT and CDR2 SNEGSKA (reference sequence). V was pared by 4 bases and J by 8 bases, with 10 bases between. With regard to this clone: Its specificity is not known.

Sequencing was performed with immunoSEQ multiplex PCR; in TCRdb, only in-frame clones are kept and a portion is missing. The sample has about 120,000 clones; approximately 89% are singletons. The receptor comes from an adult with an advanced solid tumor such as melanoma, head and neck, liver or kidney cancer. The sequencing used CD4+ or CD8+ T cells sorted from blood, collected in a trial of the OX40 agonist ivuxolimab. V is TRBV20-1 and J is TRBJ2-3; D gene unclear. The CDR3: CSAMEGRTQYF. The CDR3 nucleotides are TGCAGTGCTATGGAAGGACGTACGCAGTATTTT.